This T cell receptor (beta chain) was identified in a study of chronic HIV infection and antiretroviral therapy. TCRdb re-analysed the 5' RACE reads in MiXCR, keeping a single row per CDR3 protein. This sample has around 31,000 distinct CDR3 sequences, with around 8.6% found just once. The table lists this clonotype with many counts. Germline CDR1 reads MNHEY; CDR2 reads SVGAGI. The CDR3 consists of 16 residues. The V gene end was trimmed by 0 bases and the J gene end by 0 bases; junction bases not matched to a gene: 5. V gene TRBV6-5 combines with J gene TRBJ2-7, with 7 bases that match TRBD1. The receptor was isolated from an adult who had HIV and had not received antiretroviral therapy, or was an uninfected healthy control (not recorded which). Sequenced material: peripheral blood. This CDR3 reads CASSYSARGSSYEQYF. Here the CDR3 DNA reads TGTGCCAGCAGTTACTCGGCCAGGGGGAGCTCCTACGAGCAGTACTTC.